This TCR beta chain was recorded in a study of T-cell reconstitution after alpha-beta-depleted transplantation in children. Findings of the study overall: After one year, T-cell counts and TCRbeta diversity mostly came from new T cells.

Unique molecular identifiers were used in preparing the TCRbeta library. One entry per CDR3 protein results from TCRdb running MiXCR on the PCR reads. The sample consists of fewer than 150,000 distinct CDR3 sequences, around 9.8% of them appearing once. This clonotype has just a few counts. Antigen specificity is unknown. This TCR was sampled from a girl younger than two who had a stem cell transplant for combined immunodeficiency, so the T cells may come from the graft donor. The sequences come from PBMCs, mostly from graft donor cells, collected 180 days after TCRalphabeta/CD19-depleted stem cell transplant.

This CDR3 is CASSFSGSREQYF. The CDR3 nucleotides read TGTGCCAGTAGTTTCAGCGGGAGTCGCGAGCAGTACTTC. This chain links TRBV19 with TRBJ2-7; TRBD2 matches at 8 bases. CDR1 and CDR2 (germline): LNHDA, SQIVND (reference sequence). CDR3 length: 13 residues. Trimming removed 5 bases from V and 6 bases from J; junction bases left unmatched: 6. Based on the CDR3 plus reference TRBV19 and TRBJ2-7, the full variable domain is DGGITQSPKYLFRKEGQNVTLSCEQNLNHDAMYWYRQDPGQGLRLIYYSQIVNDFQKGDIAEGYSVSREKKESFPLTVTSAQKNPTAFYLCASSFSGSREQYFGPGTRLTVT.